This TCR beta chain appears in the sequencing data of a study of blood T cell repertoires in COVID-19. Across the whole study: Sites across the United States, Italy and Spain contributed samples from acute and convalescent COVID-19. PBMCs, B-cell-depleted T cells, or T cells were the source of the cDNA or gDNA that made up the material.

Original handling: By means of reference gene primer amplification, nucleated cell counts were estimated. Generated by immunoSEQ multiplex PCR, the TCRdb table keeps only in-frame clones and is missing some. That table furnishes V, J and clone size, whereas the DNA furnished D and trimming. Among about 330,000 clones listed, around 83% were seen once. Sequences were obtained from peripheral blood. The TCR comes from a woman between 50 and 59 years old with acute or convalescent COVID-19.

CDR3 amino acids: CATSRDRGRGGELFF. In DNA form, the CDR3 reads TGTGCCACCAGCAGGGACAGGGGGCGCGGCGGGGAGCTGTTTTTT. V and J are TRBV15 and TRBJ2-2; 11 bases match TRBD1. The CDR3 sequence is 15 residues long. V gave up 3 bases and J gave up 7 bases; unmatched junction bases: 4. CDR1 LNHNV and CDR2 YYDKDF come from the germline V gene (reference sequence).